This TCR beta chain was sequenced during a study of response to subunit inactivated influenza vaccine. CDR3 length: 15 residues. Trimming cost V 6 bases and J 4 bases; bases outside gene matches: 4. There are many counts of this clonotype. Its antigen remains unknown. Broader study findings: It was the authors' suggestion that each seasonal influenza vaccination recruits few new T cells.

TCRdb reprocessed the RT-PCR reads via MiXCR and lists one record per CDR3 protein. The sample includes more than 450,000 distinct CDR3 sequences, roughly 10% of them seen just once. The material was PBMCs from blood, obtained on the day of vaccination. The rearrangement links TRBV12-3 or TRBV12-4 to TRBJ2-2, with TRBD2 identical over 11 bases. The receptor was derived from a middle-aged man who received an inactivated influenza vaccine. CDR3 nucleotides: TGTGCCAGCAGCCGCACTAGCGGGAGCACCGGGGAGCTGTTTTTT. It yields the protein CASSRTSGSTGELFF.